One sample yielded the 27 T cell receptor beta chains listed below, sequenced in a study of blood T cell repertoires in COVID-19. Libraries were prepared by immunoSEQ multiplex PCR; TCRdb keeps only in-frame clonotypes and omits some of them. The table lists a few hundred thousand clones, over 80% of them singletons. The sample taken for sequencing was PBMCs or T cells enriched from blood (not recorded which). The source is a woman between 18 and 29 years old who had recovered from COVID-19.

This clone was observed a single time. The chain links TRBV7-3 to TRBJ2-1; D may be TRBD2 (6 bases). The CDR3 is 17 residues long. With 4 bases removed from V and 0 bases from J, the gap between germline ends came to 16 bases. Germline V gives CDR1 SGHTA, CDR2 FQGTGA. The CDR3 sequence: CASSSTGDQFSYNEQFF. As DNA, the CDR3 is TGTGCCAGCAGCTCCACGGGGGATCAATTCTCCTACAATGAGCAGTTCTTC.

This clone was detected only a few times. The chain carries TRBV6-2 or TRBV6-3 and TRBJ2-4; 10 nucleotides match TRBD2. Germline CDR1 is MNHEY and CDR2 is SVGEGT. The V gene end was trimmed by 5 bases and the J gene end by 0 bases; junction bases not matched to a gene: 10. The CDR3 is made up of 18 amino acids. CDR3 in amino acids: CASSRVAGGFLAKNIQYF. The CDR3 DNA sequence: TGTGCCAGCAGTAGGGTAGCGGGAGGTTTCCTAGCCAAAAACATTCAGTACTTC.

Written as DNA, the CDR3 is TGTGCCACCAGTGGGATTAGCGGGGGCCAAGAGACCCAGTACTTC. Translation gives CATSGISGGQETQYF. The V gene is TRBV24-1, the J gene TRBJ2-5, with 9 bases that match TRBD2. The CDR3 runs 15 residues. V was pared by 5 bases and J by 1 base, with 4 bases of the junction left unmatched. The germline V gene encodes CDR1 KGHDR and CDR2 SFDVKD.

The chain has TRBV9 and TRBJ1-3; D might be TRBD1 (5 bases). CDR3 length: 14 residues. Between the trimmed V and J ends, which lost 3 bases and 6 bases, there was a span of 13 bases. Germline V gene sequence: CDR1 SGDLS, CDR2 YYNGEE. This CDR3 reads CASSAARAENTIYF. In nucleotides, the CDR3 is TGTGCCAGCAGCGCAGCCAGGGCTGAAAACACCATATATTTT.

The genes are TRBV20-1 and TRBJ2-3; 8 positions agree with TRBD1. The trim removed 3 bases at V and 6 bases at J, leaving 11 bases unmatched. This CDR3 spans 15 amino acids. Germline V gives CDR1 DFQATT, CDR2 SNEGSKA (reference sequence). CDR3 loop: CSASLGRGPSDTQYF. The CDR3 DNA reads TGCAGTGCTAGTCTGGGCAGGGGGCCGTCTGATACGCAGTATTTT.

The chain links TRBV6-5 to TRBJ1-2, with 7 positions matching TRBD1. V shed 2 bases, J shed 8 bases, and the junction held 5 bases outside the gene matches. The CDR3 covers 13 residues. From germline, CDR1 is MNHEY and CDR2 SVGAGI. The CDR3 nucleotides are TGTGCCAGCAGTTACGGGGACAGATGGGGCTACACCTTC. This encodes CASSYGDRWGYTF.

CDR3 sequence reads: CASSRDGTSGQTQYF. Written as DNA, the CDR3 is TGTGCCAGCAGCCGAGACGGGACTAGCGGGCAGACCCAGTACTTC. This chain uses TRBV5-6 with TRBJ2-5, with 12 positions matching TRBD2. V trimming: 4 bases; J trimming: 6 bases; junction bases outside the gene matches: 7. This CDR3 region has 15 residues. Germline CDR1 is SGHDT and CDR2 is YYEEEE. Full variable domain (remainder filled in from reference TRBV5-6 and TRBJ2-5): DAGVTQSPTHLIKTRGQQVTLRCSPKSGHDTVSWYQQALGQGPQFIFQYYEEEERQRGNFPDRFSGHQFPNYSSELNVNALLLGDSALYLCASSRDGTSGQTQYFGPGTRLLVL.

The chain links TRBV7-2 to TRBJ2-7; D remains unclear. The CDR3 spans 13 residues. In germline, CDR1 is SGHTA, CDR2 FQGNSA. Trimming took off 3 bases at V and 4 bases at J, with 10 bases between the two ends. The CDR3 sequence is CASSFNLGYEQYF. The CDR3 region has the DNA TGTGCCAGCAGCTTTAACCTAGGTTACGAGCAGTACTTC.

This chain connects TRBV28 to TRBJ1-5; no clear D. The CDR3 consists of 16 residues. Trimming took 9 bases from V and 0 from J, leaving 18 bases between them. Germline values: CDR1 MDHEN, CDR2 SYDVKM. In DNA, the CDR3 is TGTGCCAGTCACCCCGCCCAGGAGGATAGCAATCAGCCCCAGCATTTT. Its protein is CASHPAQEDSNQPQHF.

This chain uses TRBV28 with TRBJ1-1; no clear D gene. Looked up from germline, CDR1 is MDHEN and CDR2 is SYDVKM. The ends were cut back, 6 bases at V and 6 bases at J, with 20 bases in the middle. The CDR3 has 15 amino acids. This CDR3 is CASRLRRQQLPEAFF. In DNA form, the CDR3 reads TGTGCCAGCAGATTAAGGCGGCAGCAGTTACCTGAAGCTTTCTTT.

This clone was recorded once. The chain combines TRBV5-1 with TRBJ2-7; TRBD2 is a possible D gene (6 bases). Germline-derived CDR1 and CDR2 are SGHRS and YFSETQ. This CDR3 has 15 residues. V was shortened by 0 bases and J by 3 bases, with 13 bases between the two germline ends. The CDR3 loop reads CASSLDLAGNYEQYF. CDR3 nucleotides: TGCGCCAGCAGCTTGGATCTTGCGGGAAACTACGAGCAGTACTTC.

The rearrangement uses TRBV4-2 and TRBJ1-4, with D tentatively TRBD1 (6 bases). Per the germline V gene, CDR1 is LGHNA and CDR2 is YNFKEQ. V lost 4 bases and J 9 bases, leaving 21 bases between the germline ends. This CDR3 is built from 16 residues. The CDR3 here is CASSRQRGGGDQKLFF. The CDR3 DNA sequence: TGTGCCAGCAGCCGGCAACGGGGAGGGGGGGATCAAAAACTGTTTTTT.

The chain uses TRBV7-6 and TRBJ2-1; 9 bases agree with TRBD2. CDR1 SGHVS and CDR2 FNYEAQ come from the germline V gene. The CDR3 is made up of 14 amino acids. The J segment lost 9 bases and the V segment lost 2 bases, leaving 5 bases of the junction unmatched. The CDR3 loop is CASSLMAGGGEQFF. The CDR3 DNA reads as TGTGCCAGCAGCTTAATGGCGGGAGGGGGTGAGCAGTTCTTC.

This clone was detected once. The rearrangement links TRBV7-9 to TRBJ2-5; no clear D gene. CDR1 is SEHNR and CDR2 is FQNEAQ in the germline V gene (reference sequence). The length of the CDR3 is 13 residues. V shed 1 base and J shed 7 bases, with 10 bases lying between them. In DNA form, the CDR3 reads TGTGCCAGCAGCTTAGTGGCTAGTGGGACCCAGTACTTC. Amino acid sequence: CASSLVASGTQYF.

This chain joins TRBV3-1 (or the pseudogene TRBV3-2) and TRBJ2-7, with 7 bases that match TRBD2. This CDR3 spans 14 amino acids. The germline V gene has CDR1 LGHDT and CDR2 YNNKEL (reference sequence). Trimming at V came to 8 bases and at J to 3 bases, leaving 10 bases not matched to a gene. CDR3 in DNA: TGTGCCAGCTTCGGACTAGTACGAAGCTACGAGCAGTACTTC. It codes for CASFGLVRSYEQYF.

The sample holds one count of this clone. This chain links TRBV10-3 with TRBJ2-7; D gene uncertain. Germline CDR1 reads ENHRY; CDR2 reads SYGVKD. V lost 3 bases and J lost 0, with 9 bases in between. The CDR3 spans 14 residues. CDR3 in DNA: TGTGCCATCAGTGACGGCCGACTCTCCTACGAGCAGTACTTC. Amino acid sequence: CAISDGRLSYEQYF.

This sequence joins TRBV11-2 and TRBJ1-2, with a tentative D call TRBD1 (6 bases). CDR1 SGHAT and CDR2 FQNNGV come from the germline V gene. The CDR3 totals 14 residues. V lost 7 bases to trimming and J lost 2 bases, with 14 bases between them. The CDR3, as DNA: TGTGCCAGCACCCCAGGGGCTGGGAACTATGGCTACACCTTC. This gives the protein CASTPGAGNYGYTF.

This chain links TRBV7-2 with TRBJ2-2; TRBD2 aligns across 8 bases. Germline CDR1 and CDR2: SGHTA and FQGNSA. With 5 bases clipped from V and 4 bases from J, the junction kept 9 bases outside the gene matches. This CDR3 spans 16 amino acids. The chain's CDR3 is CASSPGLGGLTGELFF. CDR3 sequence (DNA): TGTGCCAGCAGCCCGGGACTAGGAGGGCTCACCGGGGAGCTGTTTTTT.

This clone was observed a single time. The chain recombines TRBV28 with TRBJ1-1; possibly TRBD1 for D (6 bases). In germline, CDR1 is MDHEN, CDR2 SYDVKM. Trimming took off 6 bases at V and 3 bases at J, with 17 bases between the two ends. This CDR3 spans 15 amino acids. DNA of the CDR3: TGTGCCAGCAGCCGCCTGGACAGCTTTTACACTGAAGCTTTCTTT. Encoded protein: CASSRLDSFYTEAFF.

The V and J genes are TRBV19 and TRBJ2-4; 8 bases map to TRBD1. The ends lost 8 bases at V and 7 bases at J; junction bases unmatched: 4. CDR3 size: 12 residues. Germline V CDR1 and CDR2: LNHDA, SQIVND (reference sequence). In DNA form, the CDR3 reads TGTGCCAGTGCCAGGACAGGGAACATTCAGTACTTC. Residues: CASARTGNIQYF.

The chain recombines TRBV28 with TRBJ1-2; D not resolved. The V end was cut by 4 bases, the J end by 6 bases, with 15 bases between. The CDR3 covers 14 residues. The germline V gene has CDR1 MDHEN and CDR2 SYDVKM. The CDR3 here is CASSSPLGLDGYTF. For the CDR3, the DNA is TGTGCCAGCAGTTCGCCCCTCGGGTTAGATGGCTACACCTTC.

CDR3 sequence (DNA): TGTGCCATCAGCGAGACAGGCCCCAATCAGCCCCAGCATTTT. Amino acid sequence: CAISETGPNQPQHF. The chain couples TRBV10-3 to TRBJ1-5; TRBD1 might be the D (6 bases). V dropped 6 bases and J dropped 3 bases, with 12 bases sitting between them. Looked up from germline, CDR1 is ENHRY and CDR2 is SYGVKD. This CDR3 has 14 amino acids.

This clone has only one observation. The chain links TRBV28 to TRBJ2-7; a possible D gene is TRBD2 (5 bases). The CDR3 is 12 residues long. CDR1 and CDR2 from the germline V gene are MDHEN and SYDVKM. The ends were cut back, 5 bases at V and 9 bases at J, with 14 bases in the middle. CDR3 region: CASSQLDSGQYF. The CDR3, as DNA: TGTGCCAGCAGTCAACTAGATTCGGGGCAGTACTTC.

J is TRBJ2-7 and V is TRBV7-6; the match to TRBD2 covers 7 bases. The CDR3 covers 18 residues. From germline, CDR1 is SGHVS and CDR2 FNYEAQ. Trimming took 0 bases from V and 0 from J; bases not matched to a gene: 11. The CDR3 DNA reads TGTGCCAGCAGCTTAGCGGCTAGCGGCCGCCGGAGCTCCTACGAGCAGTACTTC. Translated: CASSLAASGRRSSYEQYF.

V is TRBV6-5 and J is TRBJ2-7; TRBD1 aligns across 11 bases. CDR1 and CDR2 from the germline V gene are MNHEY and SVGAGI. The CDR3 consists of 16 residues. Trimming cost V 0 bases and J 5 bases; bases outside gene matches: 6. CDR3 protein: CASSYSWTGGYHEQYF. The CDR3 coding sequence is TGTGCCAGCAGTTACTCCTGGACAGGGGGCTACCACGAGCAGTACTTC.

The genes are TRBV7-9 and TRBJ2-2, with TRBD1 identical over 9 bases. The CDR3 is 15 residues long. The V gene's germline CDR1 is SEHNR and CDR2 FQNEAQ (reference sequence). V dropped 6 bases and J dropped 5; count of bases not matched to a gene: 7. CDR3 residues: CASSSPGQGTGELFF. Written as DNA, the CDR3 is TGTGCCAGCAGTTCTCCGGGACAGGGAACCGGGGAGCTGTTTTTT.

The chain joins TRBV19 to TRBJ1-2; tentatively, D is TRBD1 (6 bases). The CDR3 has 15 amino acids. V lost 1 base and J 2 bases, leaving 11 bases between the germline ends. The germline V gene has CDR1 LNHDA and CDR2 SQIVND (reference sequence). CDR3 in amino acids: CASSIGPRGNYGYTF. In DNA form, the CDR3 reads TGTGCCAGTAGTATAGGACCCAGGGGCAACTATGGCTACACCTTC.